This T cell receptor (beta chain) was observed in a study of blood T cell repertoires in COVID-19. Study at large: COVID-19 samples collected from the United States, Italy and Spain covered acute and convalescent phases. T cells, B-cell-depleted T cells, or PBMCs supplied cDNA or gDNA.

The CDR3 is 13 amino acids. Trimming took 3 bases from V and 6 from J, leaving 12 bases between them. Germline V lookup: CDR1 LNHNV, CDR2 YYDKDF (reference sequence). How the authors handled the data: Reference gene primer amplification gave nucleated cell count estimates. TCRdb's copy holds only in-frame clones and misses some; the assay was immunoSEQ multiplex PCR. D and trimming come from the DNA, and the V and J calls and clone size come from that table. The sample has 29,000 or so clones; roughly three quarters are singletons. This rearrangement joins TRBV15 to TRBJ2-7, with D unresolved. Material: peripheral blood. The receptor was derived from a woman between 65 and 79 years old with acute or convalescent COVID-19. This chain's CDR3 is CATSSPPSVEQYF. The DNA for the CDR3 is TGTGCCACCAGCAGTCCTCCAAGCGTCGAGCAGTACTTC.